A selection of T cell receptor beta chains follows, all from one sample in a study of T-cell reconstitution after alpha-beta-depleted transplantation in children. MiXCR, applied by TCRdb to the PCR reads, yields one record per CDR3 protein. The sample shows 90,000 to 100,000 distinct CDR3 sequences, about 22% of them seen only once. The sample consisted of PBMCs, taken before TCRalphabeta/CD19-depleted stem cell transplant. The receptors were gathered from a boy aged 2-9 years with acute lymphoblastic leukemia, due to receive a stem cell transplant. Both conserved end residues are part of each CDR3. The order of the fields is J gene, clone size, V gene, D gene, CDR3 protein, CDR3 DNA. D genes are given only for firm matches. Some rows have no size entry. The others give once, few or many, or a class for an expanded clone.

>TRBJ2-1|NA|TRBV6-5|TRBD1
CASSYFQDRDEQFF
TGTGCCAGCAGTTACTTCCAGGACAGGGATGAGCAGTTCTTC
>TRBJ2-5|few|TRBV5-1|NA
CASSLNGHPRETQYF
TGCGCCAGCAGCTTAAATGGTCACCCTCGAGAGACCCAGTACTTC
>TRBJ2-7|NA|TRBV7-8|NA
CASSFVAACYEQYF
TGTGCCAGCAGCTTTGTAGCGGCCTGTTACGAGCAGTACTTC
>TRBJ2-5|NA|TRBV29-1|NA
CSVVHTKETQYF
TGCAGCGTTGTGCACACAAAAGAGACCCAGTACTTC
>TRBJ1-4|NA|TRBV29-1|NA
CSVETRSANEKLFF
TGCAGCGTAGAGACACGGTCTGCTAATGAAAAACTGTTTTTT
>TRBJ2-7|NA|TRBV20-1|TRBD2
CSASGTSGFYEQYF
TGCAGTGCTAGCGGGACTAGCGGATTCTACGAGCAGTACTTC
>TRBJ2-1|few|TRBV20-1|NA
CSARGILAPPYNEQFF
TGCAGTGCTAGAGGGATACTAGCTCCTCCCTACAATGAGCAGTTCTTC
>TRBJ2-3|few|TRBV12-3/TRBV12-4|NA
CASSPYSGGHTDTQYF
TGTGCCAGCAGTCCCTATAGCGGAGGACACACAGATACGCAGTATTTT
>TRBJ2-3|few|TRBV5-6|NA
CASRSQRRPTDTQYF
TGTGCCAGCCGCTCACAGCGGAGGCCCACAGATACGCAGTATTTT
>TRBJ2-2|NA|TRBV7-2|NA
CASSFDPGELFF
TGTGCCAGCAGCTTCGATCCCGGGGAGCTGTTTTTT
>TRBJ2-1|many|TRBV20-1|TRBD2
CTPGLAGLTGEQFF
TGCACTCCGGGACTAGCGGGGCTTACGGGTGAGCAGTTCTTC
>TRBJ2-1|many|TRBV11-3|TRBD1
CASSPTGQGTYNEQFF
TGTGCCAGCAGCCCAACGGGACAGGGGACCTACAATGAGCAGTTCTTC
>TRBJ2-2|NA|TRBV4-3|NA
CASSQDAGWAGELFF
TGCGCCAGCAGCCAAGATGCAGGATGGGCCGGGGAGCTGTTTTTT
>TRBJ2-1|NA|TRBV14|TRBD2
CASRHTSGSYNEQFF
TGTGCCAGCAGACATACTAGCGGGAGCTACAATGAGCAGTTCTTC
>TRBJ2-3|NA|TRBV20-1|NA
CSASGTDTQYF
TGCAGTGCTAGTGGTACAGATACGCAGTATTTT
>TRBJ2-7|NA|TRBV29-1|TRBD2
CSVEDPGGVQYF
TGCAGCGTTGAAGATCCGGGAGGGGTTCAGTACTTC
>TRBJ2-7|NA|TRBV11-1|NA
CASSLTTLGGGLTYEQYF
TGTGCCAGCAGCTTGACCACCTTAGGGGGTGGCCTTACCTACGAGCAGTACTTC
>TRBJ1-6|few|TRBV20-1|NA
CSATRGPGNSPLHF
TGCAGTGCTACTCGGGGGCCGGGGAATTCACCCCTCCACTTT
>TRBJ1-6|few|TRBV27|NA
CASSQTGYNSPLHF
TGTGCCAGCAGCCAAACAGGGTACAATTCACCCCTCCACTTT
>TRBJ2-7|few|TRBV12-3/TRBV12-4|NA
CASSSGGRWSYEQYF
TGTGCCAGCAGTTCGGGTGGGCGATGGAGCTACGAGCAGTACTTC
>TRBJ2-3|many|TRBV5-5|TRBD2
CASSLPSGRTTDTQYF
TGTGCCAGCAGTTTACCCAGCGGGAGGACCACAGATACGCAGTATTTT
>TRBJ2-7|NA|TRBV12-3/TRBV12-4|NA
CASSPGITYEQYF
TGTGCCAGCAGTCCCGGGATCACCTACGAGCAGTACTTC
>TRBJ2-3|few|TRBV10-3|NA
CAITQGSTDTQYF
TGTGCCATCACCCAGGGTAGCACAGATACGCAGTATTTT
>TRBJ2-7|NA|TRBV7-2|NA
CASSLGPAAYEQYF
TGTGCCAGCAGCTTAGGGCCCGCAGCCTACGAGCAGTACTTC
>TRBJ2-7|many|TRBV2|NA
CASSGDIYEQYF
TGTGCCAGCAGCGGTGACATCTACGAGCAGTACTTC
>TRBJ1-2|NA|TRBV24-1|NA
CATSLGGLYGYTF
TGTGCCACCAGTTTGGGCGGCCTATATGGCTACACCTTC
>TRBJ2-3|few|TRBV9|NA
CASSFGGADTQYF
TGTGCCAGCAGCTTCGGCGGGGCAGATACGCAGTATTTT
>TRBJ2-3|few|TRBV12-3/TRBV12-4|NA
CASSPGEGWNTQYF
TGTGCCAGCAGTCCGGGAGAGGGTTGGAATACGCAGTATTTT